The 26 T cell receptor beta chains below come from one sample, sequenced in a study of T cell responses to AZD1222 COVID-19 vaccine. TCRdb's table, derived via immunoSEQ multiplex PCR, lists solely in-frame clones and lacks some. The sample includes 180,000 or so clones, 88% of them seen just once. Sequenced here: peripheral blood, sampled 28 days after the second AZD1222 dose. The source is an adult who received the AZD1222 COVID-19 vaccine.

The J gene is TRBJ1-1, the V gene TRBV7-5; the listed D gene, TRBD1, was not tested against the DNA. TRBV7-5 represents a pseudogene. This CDR3 contains 16 residues. This chain's CDR3 is CARSRNWGDSPTEAFF. For the CDR3, the DNA is TGTGCCAGAAGCCGAAATTGGGGCGATAGTCCCACTGAAGCTTTCTTT.

This clone was counted once. The chain is built from TRBV18 and TRBJ2-3; 8 nucleotides align to TRBD1. V shed 0 bases, J shed 5 bases, and the junction held 7 bases outside the gene matches. Germline CDR1 and CDR2: KGHSH and LQKENI. The CDR3 has 16 amino acids. The CDR3 DNA reads TGTGCCAGCTCACCACCGGCCCAGGGGGCTGAAGATACGCAGTATTTT. Translation: CASSPPAQGAEDTQYF.

The chain is built from TRBV11-1 and TRBJ2-1; perhaps TRBD2 as D (5 bases). Trimming removed 2 bases at V and 3 bases at J, with 11 bases between. Germline V gene sequence: CDR1 SGHAT, CDR2 FQDESV (reference sequence). This CDR3 is built from 15 residues. CDR3 DNA: TGTGCCAGCAGCTTAAGTCGGGATCTCTACAATGAGCAGTTCTTC. This translates into CASSLSRDLYNEQFF.

The chain uses TRBV19 and TRBJ2-5; 10 nucleotides line up with TRBD2. The ends lost 7 bases at V and 1 base at J; junction bases unmatched: 12. The CDR3 is 17 amino acids. Germline CDR1 is LNHDA and CDR2 is SQIVND (reference sequence). The CDR3 DNA follows: TGTGCCAGTATCCTGCTTGGGGCTAGCGGGGGCCAAGAGACCCAGTACTTC. Protein product: CASILLGASGGQETQYF.

The rearrangement links TRBV18 to TRBJ2-7, with 12 bases matching TRBD2. Germline V lookup: CDR1 KGHSH, CDR2 LQKENI. V shed 4 bases, J shed 4 bases, and the junction held 11 bases outside the gene matches. The CDR3 length is 17 residues. This chain's CDR3 is CASSQWTSGDHLYEQYF. The CDR3 DNA follows: TGTGCCAGCTCACAATGGACTAGCGGGGACCATCTTTACGAGCAGTACTTC.

With respect to this clone: Other DNA sequences in the sample encode the same CDR3. The rearrangement joins TRBV20-1 to TRBJ2-7; no firm D call. The germline V gene has CDR1 DFQATT and CDR2 SNEGSKA (reference sequence). Trimming removed 3 bases from V and 1 base from J, with 1 base in between. The CDR3 totals 10 residues. The CDR3 coding sequence is TGCAGTGCTAGGTCCTACGAGCAGTACTTC. Translated, it gives CSARSYEQYF.

The genes are TRBV15 and TRBJ2-5; the match to TRBD1 covers 7 bases. The CDR3 totals 14 residues. Germline-derived CDR1 and CDR2 are LNHNV and YYDKDF (reference sequence). V was pared by 3 bases and J by 3 bases, with 4 bases of the junction left unmatched. In DNA, the CDR3 is TGTGCCACCAGCAGGCACACAGGGGAAGAGACCCAGTACTTC. The encoded protein is CATSRHTGEETQYF. The whole variable domain, filled in from reference TRBV15 and TRBJ2-5, reads DAMVIQNPRYQVTQFGKPVTLSCSQTLNHNVMYWYQQKSSQAPKLLFHYYDKDFNNEADTPDNFQSRRPNTSFCFLDIRSPGLGDTAMYLCATSRHTGEETQYFGPGTRLLVL.

The chain links TRBV6-2 or TRBV6-3 to TRBJ2-1; D possibly corresponds to TRBD2 (5 bases). Deletions cut 2 bases from V and 7 bases from J, with 6 bases between. The CDR3 sequence is 12 residues long. The germline CDR1 and CDR2 sequences are MNHEY and SVGEGT. In DNA, the CDR3 is TGTGCCAGCAGTTACGGACTGAATGAGCAGTTCTTC. Amino acids: CASSYGLNEQFF.

The chain joins TRBV19 to TRBJ1-3; 7 bases are shared with TRBD1. CDR1 LNHDA and CDR2 SQIVND come from the germline V gene (reference sequence). Unmatched junction bases numbered 6, after V lost 5 bases and J lost 2 bases. CDR3 size: 15 residues. Written as DNA, the CDR3 is TGTGCCAGTAGTCAGACAGGGCAGACTGGAAACACCATATATTTT. It encodes CASSQTGQTGNTIYF.

The chain links TRBV4-2 to TRBJ2-1, with D unresolved. Germline V lookup: CDR1 LGHNA, CDR2 YNFKEQ. V was cut by 2 bases and J by 2 bases, with 13 bases left in between. The CDR3 covers 16 residues. The CDR3 spells CASSQTSVSPYNEQFF. In DNA, the CDR3 is TGTGCCAGCAGCCAAACCTCGGTCTCCCCCTACAATGAGCAGTTCTTC.

In its sample, this clone was seen once. The genes are TRBV19 and TRBJ2-3, with 7 bases that match TRBD2. The germline V gene encodes CDR1 LNHDA and CDR2 SQIVND (reference sequence). The CDR3 runs to 16 residues. With V trimmed by 5 bases and J by 5 bases, 13 bases remained unmatched. CDR3 coding DNA: TGTGCCAGTAGTCTGGGAAGCGGGGACTGGAAAGATACGCAGTATTTT. This gives the protein CASSLGSGDWKDTQYF.

Points on this clone: An end of the junction does not agree with germline; a read error may underlie this. V is TRBV6-1 and J is TRBJ2-1; D might be TRBD2 (5 bases). The CDR3 is made up of 14 amino acids. The germline V gene has CDR1 MNHNS and CDR2 SASEGT. CDR3 in amino acids: CASSEPASYHEQFF. The CDR3 region has the DNA TGTGCCAGCAGTGAACCCGCTAGCTACCATGAGCAGTTCTTC.

A single count supports this clone. V usage is TRBV29-1 and J usage is TRBJ2-7; D tentatively reads TRBD1 or TRBD2 (7 bases each). This CDR3 is 13 amino acids long. Trimming cost V 6 bases and J 4 bases, with 16 bases left between them. CDR1 and CDR2 from the germline V gene are SQVTM and ANQGSEA. CDR3 sequence (DNA): TGCAGCGTCGTGGGGAGGGGGCTTTACGAGCAGTACTTC. It is translated as CSVVGRGLYEQYF.

J is TRBJ2-7 and V is TRBV9, with TRBD1 matching over 7 bases. J lost 2 bases, V lost 0 bases, and 5 bases had no gene match. This CDR3 has 15 amino acids. Germline V CDR1 and CDR2: SGDLS, YYNGEE. In nucleotides, the CDR3 is TGTGCCAGCAGCGTAGGGGGGCAGGGGGCCTACGAGCAGTACTTC. Translating gives CASSVGGQGAYEQYF.

V and J are TRBV10-3 and TRBJ1-2; D call uncertain. This CDR3 comprises 14 residues. Trimming removed 6 bases at V and 8 bases at J, with 19 bases between. CDR1 and CDR2 (germline): ENHRY, SYGVKD. This CDR3 is CAISPFTEFGGYTF. The CDR3 region has the DNA TGTGCCATCAGCCCCTTTACCGAGTTTGGGGGCTACACCTTC.

Remarks on this clone: Additional DNA sequences in this sample encode the identical CDR3. V is TRBV28 and J is TRBJ1-1; D is uncertain. CDR3 size: 13 residues. Trimming cost V 6 bases and J 1 base, with 9 bases left between them. In germline, CDR1 is MDHEN, CDR2 SYDVKM. The CDR3 DNA reads as TGTGCCAGCAGCCTATTGGGGAACACTGAAGCTTTCTTT. Translating it yields CASSLLGNTEAFF.

This chain uses TRBV6-2 or TRBV6-3 with TRBJ2-1; perhaps TRBD2 as D (6 bases). Germline V gene lookup returns CDR1 MNHEY and CDR2 SVGEGT. V was pared by 3 bases and J by 3 bases, with 18 bases between. This CDR3 contains 17 residues. The CDR3 bases are TGTGCCAGCAGTTATCGCGAGGGGCGGGATCGCTACAATGAGCAGTTCTTC. Protein: CASSYREGRDRYNEQFF.

This sequence joins TRBV6-5 and TRBJ2-5; D ambiguous. CDR3 length equals 16 residues. The V gene lost 4 bases and the J gene lost 2 bases, with 17 bases spanning the gap. CDR1 is MNHEY, CDR2 SVGAGI, per germline. The DNA for the CDR3 is TGTGCCAGCAGTTCTGGCCGGTTAGACAATCAAGAGACCCAGTACTTC. As protein: CASSSGRLDNQETQYF.

The chain recombines TRBV7-2 with TRBJ1-3; tentative D call: TRBD1 (6 bases). Trimming left V 1 base short and J 0 bases short, with 16 bases between. The CDR3 has 18 amino acids. Germline CDR1 SGHTA, CDR2 FQGNSA. As DNA, the CDR3 is TGTGCCAGCAGCTTAGAGGGGCAGGGGCCCTTCTCTGGAAACACCATATATTTT. It is translated as CASSLEGQGPFSGNTIYF.

The chain joins TRBV10-3 to TRBJ2-3; possibly TRBD2 for D (5 bases). The CDR3 covers 16 residues. The V end lost 5 bases, the J end lost 0 bases, and 15 bases lay between the germline ends. Germline CDR1 is ENHRY and CDR2 is SYGVKD. The CDR3 sequence is CAISPSLGGSTDTQYF. CDR3 in DNA: TGTGCCATCAGTCCTTCCCTAGGAGGCAGCACAGATACGCAGTATTTT.

This clone was picked up one time. The J gene is TRBJ2-1, the V gene TRBV7-2, with 8 nucleotides matching TRBD2. The CDR3 is made up of 15 amino acids. Trimming removed 3 bases from V and 6 bases from J; junction bases left unmatched: 7. Germline assignment: CDR1 SGHTA and CDR2 FQGNSA. Written as DNA, the CDR3 is TGTGCCAGCAGCTTTGACAGCGGGGGCGGCAATGAGCAGTTCTTC. It yields the protein CASSFDSGGGNEQFF.

The chain couples TRBV10-3 to TRBJ2-1; 7 bases agree with TRBD2. The germline V gene encodes CDR1 ENHRY and CDR2 SYGVKD. Trimming at V came to 6 bases and at J to 10 bases, leaving 9 bases not matched to a gene. The CDR3 covers 13 residues. CDR3 sequence reads: CAIRSGARREQFF. The CDR3 coding sequence is TGTGCCATCAGGAGCGGGGCCCGGAGGGAGCAGTTCTTC.

This chain links TRBV4-3 with TRBJ1-6; D not certain. CDR1 LGHNA and CDR2 YSLEER come from the germline V gene. Trimming cost V 3 bases and J 10 bases, with 16 bases left between them. The CDR3 extends over 15 amino acids. The CDR3 loop reads CASSQTLDRRSPLHF. The CDR3 region has the DNA TGCGCCAGCAGCCAGACCTTGGATAGACGATCACCCCTCCACTTT.

This chain connects TRBV6-5 to TRBJ2-7, with no clear D. The CDR3 is 16 residues long. Trimming left V 0 bases short and J 2 bases short, with 14 bases between. Germline V CDR1 and CDR2: MNHEY, SVGAGI. The CDR3 DNA reads TGTGCCAGCAGTTACTCTTATGGGGATTCTCCCTACGAGCAGTACTTC. This translates into CASSYSYGDSPYEQYF.

This chain uses TRBV18 with TRBJ2-7; maybe TRBD1 (5 bases). The CDR3 runs to 15 residues. CDR1 is KGHSH, CDR2 LQKENI, per germline. V was cut by 2 bases and J by 3 bases, with 14 bases left in between. The CDR3 loop is CASSPRQGWYYEQYF. The CDR3 region has the DNA TGTGCCAGCTCACCAAGGCAGGGATGGTACTACGAGCAGTACTTC. Using reference TRBV18 and TRBJ2-7 for the parts outside the CDR3, the full variable domain is NAGVMQNPRHLVRRRGQEARLRCSPMKGHSHVYWYRQLPEEGLKFMVYLQKENIIDESGMPKERFSAEFPKEGPSILRIQQVVRGDSAAYFCASSPRQGWYYEQYFGPGTRLTVT.

This chain joins TRBV4-2 and TRBJ2-3; TRBD2 is a possible D gene (6 bases). The CDR3 covers 16 residues. Germline values: CDR1 LGHNA, CDR2 YNFKEQ. Trimming stripped 0 bases from V and 2 bases from J, with 12 bases between. This chain's CDR3 is CASSQDPVADTDTQYF. CDR3 coding DNA: TGTGCCAGCAGCCAAGATCCGGTAGCGGACACAGATACGCAGTATTTT.